This entry lists 15 T cell receptor beta chains sequenced from one sample in a study of spatial heterogeneity in lung cancer. TCRdb passed the 5' RACE reads through MiXCR, listing each CDR3 protein once. The table shows around 8,000 distinct CDR3 sequences, with roughly 9.2% occurring only once. Noted time point: sample taken at primary tumor resection. Unsorted samples of tumor, nontumor lung or frozen PBMC had their whole RNA sequenced. The sequencing here drew on PBMCs, taken at surgery. These receptors were collected from a male donor with early-stage non-small cell lung cancer.

This clonotype was observed many times. This beta chain slipped into a library made for alpha chains as a stray read, so its size is not meaningful. The V gene is TRBV6-2 or TRBV6-3, the J gene TRBJ2-5; no clear D. CDR1 MNHEY and CDR2 SVGEGT come from the germline V gene. V was pared by 5 bases and J by 4 bases, with 11 bases between. CDR3 length equals 13 residues. The CDR3 bases are TGTGCCAGCAGTGGAACACTTCGAGAGACCCAGTACTTC. It specifies CASSGTLRETQYF.

This clonotype was seen repeatedly, ten times or more. Since the library was made to target alpha chains, this beta chain is a stray read and its abundance is not meaningful. This rearrangement joins TRBV4-3 to TRBJ2-3; possibly TRBD1 for D (6 bases). CDR3 length: 15 amino acids. The germline V and J ends were trimmed by 2 bases and 0 bases, with 9 bases remaining between them. Looked up from germline, CDR1 is LGHNA and CDR2 is YSLEER. CDR3 sequence: CASSQQTGSTDTQYF. In DNA form, the CDR3 reads TGCGCCAGCAGCCAACAGACAGGTAGCACAGATACGCAGTATTTT.

The sample holds many counts of this clonotype. This beta chain represents an off-target read in a library built for alpha chains; its size is of limited meaning. The chain is built from TRBV18 and TRBJ2-7; 10 bases are a match to TRBD1. Germline CDR1 is KGHSH and CDR2 is LQKENI. Unmatched junction bases numbered 5, after V lost 0 bases and J lost 3 bases. There are 16 residues in the CDR3. CDR3 in DNA: TGTGCCAGCTCACCACCTGGGACAGGGGCGGTCTACGAGCAGTACTTC. Amino acid sequence: CASSPPGTGAVYEQYF.

This clonotype came up many times. Being off target in a library aimed at alpha chains, this beta chain has a size of little meaning. The V call is TRBV5-1, the J call TRBJ2-1, with D possibly TRBD2 on 6 matching bases. Germline V gene sequence: CDR1 SGHRS, CDR2 YFSETQ. Trimming cost V 2 bases and J 5 bases, with 14 bases left between them. The CDR3 length is 15 residues. In DNA form, the CDR3 reads TGCGCCAGCAGCTTAGGCCAGGGAGGTCACAATGAGCAGTTCTTC. Translating it yields CASSLGQGGHNEQFF. Looking up the rest from reference TRBV5-1 and TRBJ2-1 gives the full variable domain: KAGVTQTPRYLIKTRGQQVTLSCSPISGHRSVSWYQQTPGQGLQFLFEYFSETQRNKGNFPGRFSGRQFSNSRSEMNVSTLELGDSALYLCASSLGQGGHNEQFFGPGTRLTVL.

Many counts were recorded for this clonotype. Found in a library prepared for alpha chains, this beta chain is an off-target read, and its abundance has little meaning. V is TRBV7-2 and J is TRBJ2-7, with 9 bases aligning to TRBD1. CDR3 length: 16 residues. V gave up 5 bases and J gave up 3 bases; unmatched junction bases: 11. Germline lookup yields CDR1 SGHTA and CDR2 FQGNSA. CDR3 nucleotide sequence: TGTGCCAGCAGCAAGTACTCCCCGGACAGGGGCTACGAGCAGTACTTC. It encodes CASSKYSPDRGYEQYF.

With regard to this clonotype: The size of this beta chain means little, since it is a stray read in a library made for alpha chains. This chain links TRBV2 with TRBJ2-2, with D uncertain. Trimming took 4 bases from V and 0 from J, leaving 3 bases between them. The CDR3 spans 13 residues. Germline V CDR1 and CDR2: SNHLY, FYNNEI. The CDR3 region has the DNA TGTGCCAGCAGTGGTTCGAACACCGGGGAGCTGTTTTTT. Translating gives CASSGSNTGELFF.

This clonotype was detected ten times or more. The library was designed around alpha chains, so this beta chain is a stray read whose abundance carries little weight. The chain uses TRBV3-1 and TRBJ2-5, with D uncertain. The CDR3 loop spans 12 amino acids. The V gene's germline CDR1 is LGHDT and CDR2 YNNKEL (reference sequence). Deletions cut 4 bases from V and 5 bases from J, with 8 bases between. In DNA form, the CDR3 reads TGTGCCAGCAGCCGCCGGACCGAGACCCAGTACTTC. Amino acid sequence: CASSRRTETQYF.

By proportion, this clonotype is medium-sized. Because this beta chain is a stray read in a library intended to capture alpha chains, its abundance should not be given much weight. The chain has TRBV3-1 and TRBJ2-2, with D possibly TRBD2 on 5 matching bases. V was cut by 2 bases and J by 0 bases, with 16 bases left in between. This CDR3 contains 18 residues. The germline V gene encodes CDR1 LGHDT and CDR2 YNNKEL (reference sequence). The CDR3 nucleotides read TGTGCCAGCAGCCAACTCGTACTAGAGAAGGCGAACACCGGGGAGCTGTTTTTT. It is translated as CASSQLVLEKANTGELFF.

This clonotype came up many times. This beta chain is an off-target read within a library intended for alpha chains, so its frequency means little. The V gene is TRBV7-9, the J gene TRBJ2-7, with a tentative D call TRBD2 (6 bases). The CDR3 has 16 amino acids. Germline V gene lookup returns CDR1 SEHNR and CDR2 FQNEAQ (reference sequence). Trimming took off 0 bases at V and 0 bases at J, with 12 bases between the two ends. The chain's CDR3 is CASSLAGAGVSYEQYF. CDR3 in DNA: TGTGCCAGCAGCTTAGCGGGAGCGGGCGTCTCCTACGAGCAGTACTTC.

This clonotype was counted many times. As an off-target read in a library built for alpha chains, this beta chain has a frequency of little significance. This chain joins TRBV12-3 or TRBV12-4 and TRBJ1-1; 9 bases match TRBD1. CDR3 length: 17 residues. The V gene end was trimmed by 4 bases and the J gene end by 4 bases; junction bases not matched to a gene: 13. CDR3 DNA: TGTGCCAGCAGTTCATGGGACAGGGTCTTCAGCTCCACTGAAGCTTTCTTT. Translated, it gives CASSSWDRVFSSTEAFF.

Comment on this clonotype: One junction end does not reproduce the germline sequence, and a read error may be involved. This beta chain slipped into a library made for alpha chains as a stray read, so its size is not meaningful. V usage is TRBV5-1 and J usage is TRBJ2-1; 7 bases are a match to TRBD2. The CDR3 totals 15 residues. CDR1 and CDR2 (germline): SGHRS, YFSETQ. Here the CDR3 reads CASRLLADSHNEQFF. The DNA for the CDR3 is TGCGCCAGCAGACTCCTAGCGGACTCCCACAATGAGCAGTTCTTC.

In this sample, this clonotype is medium-sized. Little can be read into the size of this beta chain, an off-target read in a library designed for alpha chains. The chain employs TRBV19 and TRBJ2-7; D might be TRBD1 (5 bases). The V gene lost 7 bases and the J gene lost 2 bases, with 18 bases spanning the gap. The CDR3 is made up of 15 amino acids. Germline V lookup: CDR1 LNHDA, CDR2 SQIVND (reference sequence). CDR3 loop: CASIGARMGTYEQYF. As DNA, the CDR3 is TGTGCCAGTATTGGGGCCAGAATGGGTACCTACGAGCAGTACTTC.

Sample share makes this clonotype medium-sized. As an off-target read in a library built for alpha chains, this beta chain has a frequency of little significance. The chain couples TRBV6-5 to TRBJ1-3, with D tentatively TRBD1 (6 bases). Trimming removed 0 bases at V and 3 bases at J, with 12 bases between. The CDR3 has 16 residues. Germline CDR1 and CDR2: MNHEY and SVGAGI. The CDR3 reads CASSYSNRVGGNTIYF. CDR3 in DNA: TGTGCCAGCAGTTACTCGAACAGGGTTGGTGGAAACACCATATATTTT.

This clonotype was found many times. A library made for alpha chains picked up this beta chain off target, so its size means little. The chain has TRBV12-3 or TRBV12-4 and TRBJ1-3; D gene ambiguous. V gave up 9 bases and J gave up 3 bases, with 9 bases separating them. The CDR3 runs 12 residues. The CDR3 DNA reads TGTGCCAGTACCTTGAGTGGAAACACCATATATTTT. The encoded protein is CASTLSGNTIYF.

In the case of this clonotype: This beta chain came through as a stray read in a library set up for alpha chains, and its size says little. The J gene is TRBJ2-2, the V gene TRBV19, with TRBD1 identical over 11 bases. J was trimmed by 3 bases and V by 1 base; bases with no gene match: 4. Looked up from germline, CDR1 is LNHDA and CDR2 is SQIVND (reference sequence). The CDR3 spans 17 residues. In DNA, the CDR3 is TGTGCCAGTAGTATAGGACCGGGACAGGGGGACACCGGGGAGCTGTTTTTT. This gives the protein CASSIGPGQGDTGELFF.